What follows are 15 T cell receptor beta chains derived from one specimen sequenced in a study of T cell responses to AZD1222 COVID-19 vaccine (dated by TCRdb to about 2021). What this sample's time point label stands for: baseline before first vaccination. The receptor library was made with the immunoSEQ multiplex PCR assay. This is the immuneACCESS table as TCRdb keeps it, with only in-frame sequences that have V and J called. A part of the clones is gone; compared with another copy, unresolved V genes explain less than half, and the rest is unexplained. This sample has 100,000 to 150,000 clones in its table, and approximately 90% of those were observed once. The ten largest clones take up about a fifth of the sample. The sequencing here drew on peripheral blood, taken on day 0 of AZD1222 vaccination. The source is an adult in good health.

The chain joins TRBV3-1 (or the pseudogene TRBV3-2) to TRBJ1-3; 7 positions match TRBD1. CDR1 and CDR2 (germline): LGHDT, YNNKEL (reference sequence). V was clipped by 4 bases and J by 4 bases; unmatched bases: 7. The CDR3 totals 15 residues. The CDR3 nucleotides read TGTGCCAGCAGCCCCCAGAGGACAGGAGGAAACACCATATATTTT. It is translated as CASSPQRTGGNTIYF.

This chain joins TRBV11-2 and TRBJ2-3, with 11 bases matching TRBD2. CDR3 length equals 12 residues. Trimming cost V 5 bases and J 13 bases; bases outside gene matches: 5. Germline V lookup: CDR1 SGHAT, CDR2 FQNNGV. CDR3 DNA sequence: TGTGCCAGCAGCCAGACTAGCGGGGAGGAGTATTTT. Its translation: CASSQTSGEEYF.

The genes are TRBV5-6 and TRBJ2-1; D tentatively reads TRBD1 or TRBD2 (6 bases each). The CDR3 extends over 13 amino acids. Trimming took 4 bases from V and 13 from J, leaving 18 bases between them. CDR1 and CDR2 from the germline V gene are SGHDT and YYEEEE. The CDR3 DNA is TGTGCCAGCAGCCCTCGGTCGGGGGCTTTCCAGTTCTTC. Translated: CASSPRSGAFQFF.

The chain links TRBV3-1 (or the pseudogene TRBV3-2) to TRBJ1-3; D may be TRBD1 (6 bases). Trimming took 4 bases from V and 6 from J, leaving 22 bases between them. CDR1 LGHDT and CDR2 YNNKEL come from the germline V gene (reference sequence). The CDR3 sequence is 17 residues long. The CDR3 DNA reads as TGTGCCAGCAGCCCGGCCGAAGGGGGGCTGCGTTCAAACACCATATATTTT. Its translation is CASSPAEGGLRSNTIYF.

J is TRBJ1-4 and V is TRBV28; D unresolved. Germline V gives CDR1 MDHEN, CDR2 SYDVKM. This CDR3 comprises 12 residues. V lost 5 bases and J lost 8, with 9 bases in between. The CDR3 sequence is CASSPGGEKLFF. CDR3 nucleotides: TGTGCCAGCAGTCCCGGAGGGGAAAAACTGTTTTTT.

This sequence joins TRBV6-5 and TRBJ1-5, with D possibly being TRBD1 (5 bases). Trimming removed 6 bases at V and 3 bases at J, with 9 bases between. The CDR3 spans 13 residues. Germline lookup yields CDR1 MNHEY and CDR2 SVGAGI. CDR3 DNA sequence: TGTGCCAGCAGACGGGACGACAATCAGCCCCAGCATTTT. Its translation: CASRRDDNQPQHF.

The chain employs TRBV28 and TRBJ1-3; tentatively, D is TRBD1 (5 bases). V lost 8 bases, J lost 1 base, and 21 bases lay in between. Germline V CDR1 and CDR2: MDHEN, SYDVKM. The CDR3 is made up of 17 amino acids. CDR3 protein: CASGQYNRLGSGNTIYF. The CDR3 DNA is TGTGCCAGCGGTCAGTATAACAGGCTTGGGTCTGGAAACACCATATATTTT.

This rearrangement joins TRBV19 to TRBJ1-1; possibly TRBD1 for D (5 bases). This CDR3 contains 15 residues. The germline V gene encodes CDR1 LNHDA and CDR2 SQIVND (reference sequence). The V end lost 1 base, the J end lost 0 bases, and 9 bases lay between the germline ends. The CDR3 region is CASSIGLGVNTEAFF. As DNA, the CDR3 is TGTGCCAGTAGTATAGGGTTAGGGGTGAACACTGAAGCTTTCTTT.

This chain connects TRBV19 to TRBJ2-3; D is unresolved. Germline loops: CDR1 LNHDA, CDR2 SQIVND (reference sequence). This CDR3 region has 11 residues. V was pared by 3 bases and J by 7 bases, with 5 bases between. The chain's CDR3 is CASSMSYTQYF. The CDR3 coding sequence is TGTGCCAGTAGTATGAGCTATACGCAGTATTTT.

The chain combines TRBV5-1 with TRBJ1-4, with D possibly being TRBD1 (5 bases). From germline, CDR1 is SGHRS and CDR2 YFSETQ. The CDR3 loop spans 20 amino acids. Trimming left V 2 bases short and J 0 bases short, with 23 bases between. CDR3 region: CASSLVLGHLGTATNEKLFF. In nucleotides, the CDR3 is TGCGCCAGCAGCTTAGTCCTCGGACATCTCGGGACTGCAACTAATGAAAAACTGTTTTTT.

The sample holds a few counts of this clone. The chain carries TRBV5-8 and TRBJ2-1, with TRBD1 identical over 7 bases. Germline V lookup: CDR1 SGHTS, CDR2 YDEGEE. V dropped 6 bases and J dropped 6; count of bases not matched to a gene: 9. This CDR3 contains 14 residues. The CDR3 DNA is TGTGCCAGCAACGACCCACAGGGGACCAATGAGCAGTTCTTC. The encoded protein is CASNDPQGTNEQFF. The variable domain in full, completed from reference TRBV5-8 and TRBJ2-1, reads EAGVTQSPTHLIKTRGQQATLRCSPISGHTSVYWYQQALGLGLQFLLWYDEGEERNRGNFPPRFSGRQFPNYSSELNVNALELEDSALYLCASNDPQGTNEQFFGPGTRLTVL.

The chain links TRBV7-9 to TRBJ1-4; possibly TRBD1 for D (5 bases). The germline V and J ends were trimmed by 5 bases and 2 bases, with 9 bases remaining between them. CDR3 size: 14 residues. CDR1 and CDR2 (germline): SEHNR, FQNEAQ (reference sequence). The DNA for the CDR3 is TGTGCCAGCAGCCGACGACAGACTAATGAAAAACTGTTTTTT. Its protein is CASSRRQTNEKLFF.

The chain uses TRBV29-1 and TRBJ2-1; 8 bases map to TRBD1. CDR1 and CDR2 from the germline V gene are SQVTM and ANQGSEA. This CDR3 is built from 15 residues. J was trimmed by 0 bases and V by 4 bases; bases with no gene match: 5. DNA for the CDR3: TGCAGCGTTGGACAGGGGAAGAGCTCCTACAATGAGCAGTTCTTC. Encoded protein: CSVGQGKSSYNEQFF.

This chain uses TRBV28 with TRBJ2-5; 10 positions match TRBD1. Germline assignment: CDR1 MDHEN and CDR2 SYDVKM. The CDR3 runs to 16 residues. The V segment lost 6 bases and the J segment 4 bases; nucleotides outside the gene matches: 11. DNA of the CDR3: TGTGCCAGCAGCCGCCTCTGGACAGGGGGGATAGAGACCCAGTACTTC. Translating gives CASSRLWTGGIETQYF.

The rearrangement joins TRBV6-5 to TRBJ2-7; maybe TRBD1 (6 bases). Trimming pared 6 bases from V and 6 bases from J, leaving 15 bases between. CDR1 is MNHEY, CDR2 SVGAGI, per germline. The CDR3 is 13 residues long. CDR3 DNA sequence: TGTGCCAGCAGCCGGGACATGAGGGGCGAGCAGTACTTC. Encoded protein: CASSRDMRGEQYF.